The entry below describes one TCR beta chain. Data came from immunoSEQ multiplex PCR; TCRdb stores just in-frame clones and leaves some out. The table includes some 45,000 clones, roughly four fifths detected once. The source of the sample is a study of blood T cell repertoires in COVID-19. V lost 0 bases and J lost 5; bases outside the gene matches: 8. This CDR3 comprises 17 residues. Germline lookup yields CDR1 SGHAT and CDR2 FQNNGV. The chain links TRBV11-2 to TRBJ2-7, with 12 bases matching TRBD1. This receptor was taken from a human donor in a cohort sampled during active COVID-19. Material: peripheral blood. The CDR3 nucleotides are TGTGCCAGCAGCTTAGATCCTTGGGGACAGGGGGCTGACGAGCAGTACTTC. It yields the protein CASSLDPWGQGADEQYF.